This paragraph covers one T cell receptor (beta chain) sequence. Its recognized antigen is unknown. No base qualities exist here, and no much larger clone lies one base off it. These data belong to a study of regulatory T cells in long-lasting Graves disease (dated by TCRdb to about 2021). Background for the entire study: Newly diagnosed Graves' disease patients had taken antithyroid drugs for less than 3 months. The study took place in China and was registered as a clinical trial. A total of roughly 33 samples underwent TCR sequencing: around 13 from persistent and roughly 20 from newly diagnosed Graves' disease patients. Peripheral blood TCR sequencing and RNA sequencing compared persistent Graves' disease patients with newly diagnosed Graves' disease patients. The research as a whole found: Only the TCR beta chain was sequenced and analyzed. Only peripheral blood was studied, because thyroid tissue, the primary lesion, was inaccessible. Preferential use of TRBV28, TRBJ1-2 and TRBJ2-5 was observed in persistent disease, whereas TRBV20-1 and TRBJ2-1 were favored in newly diagnosed disease. Persistent patients shared more public clonotypes among themselves (over 2,500) than newly diagnosed patients did (about 1,000). Compared with newly diagnosed patients, persistent Graves' disease patients had lower TCR Shannon entropy and fewer highly expanded clones, which suggests clonal expansion. As a limitation, the authors acknowledged that the small sample size may reduce accuracy.

V and J are truncated by 7 bases and 0 bases respectively, leaving an intervening sequence of 10 bases. The CDR1 and CDR2 encoded by the germline V gene (reference sequence) are SEHNR and FQNEAQ. The CDR3 spans 13 residues, from the cysteine through the phenylalanine. Kept here is only the CDR3 DNA, which spans 39 bases and is read in frame from base 1. Libraries were prepared through multiplex PCR. The reads were generated on an Illumina HiSeq 4000. TCR beta libraries were built with iRepertoire HTBI primers and Arm-PCR amplification of CDR3 regions. Before sequencing, the PCR products underwent gel purification. As for the authors' bioinformatics: A total of fewer than 80 TRBV and some 15 TRBJ segments were identified across samples and were used for gene usage analysis of CDR3 amino acid clonotypes. COPE and FqMerger were used to merge filtered high-quality paired reads into contigs. BLAST was used to align contigs to the IMGT TRBV, TRBD and TRBJ reference genes, and CDR3 was defined following IMGT. Any clonotype with a frequency above 0.1% was classified as a highly expanded clone. Repertoire diversity was measured by Shannon entropy, and V-J evenness by the Gini coefficient. Clonotypes shared by more than one individual were considered public. The public sequencing data were trimmed at Q25 with fastp and processed into clonotypes with MiXCR by TCRdb, which kept only in-frame beta chains. Records with the same CDR3 protein are collapsed into one entry carrying the most frequent genes and DNA. For this entry, the V and J calls and clone size follow TCRdb and not the study's own pipeline. The sample table lists roughly 420,000 distinct CDR3 sequences, less than 20% of them with a count of one. The top ten hold about 10% of the sample.

Reading the label with the study, this specimen's time point is: newly diagnosed GD, antithyroid drugs for less than 3 months. RNA was extracted from PBMCs in TRIzol for both TCR sequencing and RNA sequencing. Graves' disease was diagnosed according to American Thyroid Association guidelines. Recruitment of patients was carried out at an endocrinology department in Xi'an, China. From each patient, 8 to 10 milliliters of peripheral blood was collected into an EDTA anticoagulant tube. Ficoll Paque Plus density gradient separation was used to isolate PBMCs, and no additional T cell sorting was done. An Agilent 2100 Bioanalyzer and agarose gel were used to assess RNA quality, and a NanoDrop 2000 was used to measure RNA concentration. This sample was shared with a second study, whose subject was T cells in Graves' hyperthyroidism and ophthalmopathy. Looking at the second paper: Graves' hyperthyroidism was defined as stable when no progression to ophthalmopathy occurred over 18 months of follow-up. The hyperthyroidism patients were between 18 and 65 years old and newly diagnosed, with a disease duration of less than 2 months. Exclusion was applied to patients with uncontrolled infections, other autoimmune diseases, pregnancy or lactation. Clinical symptoms, serum thyroxine and TRAb, thyroid ultrasound, and orbital computed tomography formed the basis for the diagnoses. The TCR CDR3 was subjected to a first round of RT-PCR using the HTBI primer set and the Qiagen OneStep RT-PCR kit. Most expanded thyroid clonotypes (frequency above 0.001) were also detected in blood, suggesting blood repertoires may reflect thyroid immune responses. Ophthalmopathy was separated from stable hyperthyroidism by a 13 V-J signature model, with around 90% sensitivity and 81% to 82% specificity obtained in cross-validation and 80%/75% obtained in testing. In validation, progression to ophthalmopathy was predicted by the model with approximately 67% sensitivity and 72.22% specificity, a median of about 6.8 months before onset. TCR V-J signatures able to tell the groups apart were searched for in a discovery cohort of 100 or so patients, of whom 43 had Graves' ophthalmopathy and about 60 had stable Graves' hyperthyroidism. Prospective prediction of ophthalmopathy was tested in an independent validation cohort of approximately 19 hyperthyroidism patients and 15 to 17 patients who later progressed to ophthalmopathy. The 80 to 100 discovery patients were randomly divided into training and test sets at a 7:3 ratio. In addition, the study compared T-cell repertoires in thyroid tissue and in blood from 6 or 7 Graves' hyperthyroidism patients. Following sampling, methimazole starting at 30 mg daily was given to hyperthyroidism patients, and high-dose intravenous methylprednisolone was given to ophthalmopathy patients. Libraries were constructed in a second round of multiplex PCR, after which size selection and purification were performed. Paired-end sequencing of the libraries was performed with 100 bp reads on an Illumina HiSeq2000. SOAPnuke was used to process the raw data, removing reads that contained adapters or uncalled bases, had a mean Phred below 15, or lacked an exact match to the constant primer or identifier. COPE v1.2.5 was used to merge high-quality paired reads, and clonotypes were defined as unique nucleotide sequences. MiTCR v1.1 was used to align the clonotypes against IMGT TRBV, TRBD and TRBJ reference segments. Analysis was restricted to V-J combinations with a frequency above 0.0001, which covered 99.2% of repertoires. The TCS score was defined as the ratio of F50 (clonal expansion) to E x V (chaos), calculated using BLOSUM62-based TCRdist between CDR3 peptides within each V-J. Welch's t-statistics and random forest reduced roughly 540 V-J features to roughly 13, which were used in a naive Bayes classifier (R e1071). No statistical method was used to set the sample size in advance, and investigators knew the group allocation. The paper reports TCR Vbeta CDR3 sequencing of approximately 140 peripheral blood samples: some 41 ophthalmopathy, under 80 hyperthyroidism and around 17 progressor patients.

The rearranged chain carries TRBV7-9 and TRBJ2-7; the D gene assignment is ambiguous. The sample was peripheral blood mononuclear cells (PBMCs), taken at new diagnosis, from a patient treated with antithyroid drugs. This TCR was sampled from a woman aged 25 to 45 with Graves disease. Donor details come from another sample of the same person, matched by shared clones. The CDR3 in this case is CASTPPSSYEQYF. At the DNA level, the sequence is TGTGCCAGCACCCCACCTAGCTCCTACGAGCAGTACTTC.